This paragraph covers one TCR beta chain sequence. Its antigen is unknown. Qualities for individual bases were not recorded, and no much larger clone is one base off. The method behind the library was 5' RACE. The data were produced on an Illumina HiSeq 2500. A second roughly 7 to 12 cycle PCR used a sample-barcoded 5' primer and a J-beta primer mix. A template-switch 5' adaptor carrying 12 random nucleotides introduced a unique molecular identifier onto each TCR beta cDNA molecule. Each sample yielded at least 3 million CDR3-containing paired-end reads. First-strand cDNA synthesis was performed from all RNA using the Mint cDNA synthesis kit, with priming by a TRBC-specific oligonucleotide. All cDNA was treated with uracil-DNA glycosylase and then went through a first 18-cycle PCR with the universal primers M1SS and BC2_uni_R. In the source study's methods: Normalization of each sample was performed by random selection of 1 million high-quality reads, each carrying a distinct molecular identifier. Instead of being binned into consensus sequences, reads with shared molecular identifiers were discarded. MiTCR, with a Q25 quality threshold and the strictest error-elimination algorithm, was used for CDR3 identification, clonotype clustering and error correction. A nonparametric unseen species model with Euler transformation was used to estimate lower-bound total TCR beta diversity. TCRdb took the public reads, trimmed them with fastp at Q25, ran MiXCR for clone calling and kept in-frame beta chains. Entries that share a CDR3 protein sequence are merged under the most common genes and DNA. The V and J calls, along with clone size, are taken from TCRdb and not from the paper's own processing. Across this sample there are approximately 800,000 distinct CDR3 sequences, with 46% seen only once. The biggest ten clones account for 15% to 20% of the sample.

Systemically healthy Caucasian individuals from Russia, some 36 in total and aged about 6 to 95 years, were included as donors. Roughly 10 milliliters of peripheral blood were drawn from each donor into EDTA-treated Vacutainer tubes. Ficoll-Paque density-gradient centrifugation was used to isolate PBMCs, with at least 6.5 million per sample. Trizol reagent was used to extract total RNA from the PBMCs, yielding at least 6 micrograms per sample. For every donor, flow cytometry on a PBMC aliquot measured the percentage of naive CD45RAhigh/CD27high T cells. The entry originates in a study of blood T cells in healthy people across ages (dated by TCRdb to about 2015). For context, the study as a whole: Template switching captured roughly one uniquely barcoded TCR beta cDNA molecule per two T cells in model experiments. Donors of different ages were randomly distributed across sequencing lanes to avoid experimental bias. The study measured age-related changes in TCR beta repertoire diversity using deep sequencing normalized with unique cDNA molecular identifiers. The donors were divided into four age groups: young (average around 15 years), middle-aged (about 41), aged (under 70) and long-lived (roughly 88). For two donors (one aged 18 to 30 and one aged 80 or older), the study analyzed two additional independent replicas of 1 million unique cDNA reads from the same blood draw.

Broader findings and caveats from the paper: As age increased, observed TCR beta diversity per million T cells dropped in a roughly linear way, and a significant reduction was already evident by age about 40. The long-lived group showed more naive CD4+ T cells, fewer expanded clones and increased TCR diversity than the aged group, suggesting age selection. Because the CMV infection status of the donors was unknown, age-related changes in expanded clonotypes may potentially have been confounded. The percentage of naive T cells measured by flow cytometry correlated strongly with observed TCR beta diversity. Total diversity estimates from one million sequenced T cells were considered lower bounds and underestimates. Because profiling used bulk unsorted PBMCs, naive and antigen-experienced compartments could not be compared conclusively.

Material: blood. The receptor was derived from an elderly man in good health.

The sequenced DNA: TGCAGTGCTAGAGCTTTCCAAGCGGGGGGGTCCTACGAGCAGTACTTC. The resulting protein is CSARAFQAGGSYEQYF. This sequence uses TRBV20-1 and TRBJ2-7, with TRBD2 matching 10 junction bases. The V end gives up 1 base and the J end 1 base, leaving 7 bases in the junction not matched to a gene. The CDR3 numbers 16 residues from cysteine through phenylalanine. Only the CDR3 region is kept as DNA, spanning 48 bases read in frame from base 1. The germline V gene (reference sequence) sets CDR1 to DFQATT and CDR2 to SNEGSKA.